Below, one TCR beta chain is given with its context. The data originate from a study of blood T cell repertoires in COVID-19. Looking at the study overall: T cells, B-cell-depleted T cells, or PBMCs provided the cDNA or gDNA that served as material.

J gave up 7 bases and V 1 base, and 2 bases lay outside the gene matches. CDR1 is LNHDA and CDR2 is SQIVND in the germline V gene (reference sequence). This CDR3 has 14 residues. TCRdb's copy holds only in-frame clones and misses some; the assay was immunoSEQ multiplex PCR. The sample has 280,000 or so clones, over 75% seen once. The J gene is TRBJ2-2, the V gene TRBV19; 8 nucleotides align to TRBD1. The source is a human donor in a cohort sampled during active COVID-19. Sequencing input: peripheral blood. CDR3 region: CASSIGTGHGELFF. CDR3 DNA: TGTGCCAGTAGTATAGGGACAGGGCACGGGGAGCTGTTTTTT. Supplemented by reference TRBV19 and TRBJ2-2, the full variable domain reads DGGITQSPKYLFRKEGQNVTLSCEQNLNHDAMYWYRQDPGQGLRLIYYSQIVNDFQKGDIAEGYSVSREKKESFPLTVTSAQKNPTAFYLCASSIGTGHGELFFGEGSRLTVL.